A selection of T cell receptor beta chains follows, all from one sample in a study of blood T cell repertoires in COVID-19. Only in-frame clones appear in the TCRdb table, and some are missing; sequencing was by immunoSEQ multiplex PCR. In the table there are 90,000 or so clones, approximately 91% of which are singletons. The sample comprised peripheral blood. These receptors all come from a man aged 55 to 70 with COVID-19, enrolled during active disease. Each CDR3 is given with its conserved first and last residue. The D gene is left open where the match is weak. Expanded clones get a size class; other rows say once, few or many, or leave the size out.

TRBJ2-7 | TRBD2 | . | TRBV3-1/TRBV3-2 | CASSHSSGSTYEQYF | TGTGCCAGCAGCCACTCAAGCGGGAGCACCTACGAGCAGTACTTC
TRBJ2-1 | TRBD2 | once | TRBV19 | CASSITSGREQFF | TGTGCCAGTAGTATCACTAGCGGGAGGGAGCAGTTCTTC
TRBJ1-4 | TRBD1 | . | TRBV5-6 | CASSGTGGETNEKLFF | TGTGCCAGCAGCGGAACAGGGGGCGAGACAAATGAAAAACTGTTTTTT
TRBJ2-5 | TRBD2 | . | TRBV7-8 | CASSREREETQYF | TGTGCCAGCAGCCGCGAGCGGGAGGAGACCCAGTACTTC
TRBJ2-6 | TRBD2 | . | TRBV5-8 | CASSRGLAGANVLTF | TGTGCCAGCAGCCGCGGACTAGCTGGGGCCAACGTCCTGACTTTC
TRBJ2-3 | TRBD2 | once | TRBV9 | CASSLGGSISDTQYF | TGTGCCAGCAGCCTTGGCGGGAGTATCTCAGATACGCAGTATTTT
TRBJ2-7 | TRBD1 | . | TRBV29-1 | CSGAGGANEQYF | TGCAGCGGAGCAGGGGGTGCCAACGAGCAGTACTTC
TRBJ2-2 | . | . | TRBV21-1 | CASSAGGTSGRSDTGELFF | TGTGCCAGCAGCGCTGGCGGGACTAGCGGGAGAAGCGACACCGGGGAGCTGTTTTTT
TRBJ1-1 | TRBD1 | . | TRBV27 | CASSRTGTEAFF | TGTGCCAGCAGTAGGACAGGGACTGAAGCTTTCTTT
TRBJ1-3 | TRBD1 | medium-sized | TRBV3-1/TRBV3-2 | CASSPDRVAGNTIYF | TGTGCCAGCAGCCCGGACAGGGTGGCTGGAAACACCATATATTTT
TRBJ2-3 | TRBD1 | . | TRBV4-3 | CASSQRTGRDTQYF | TGCGCCAGCAGCCAAAGGACAGGGAGAGATACGCAGTATTTT
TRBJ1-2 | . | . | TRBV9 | CASSVARGQMDGYTF | TGTGCCAGCAGCGTAGCTAGGGGACAAATGGATGGCTACACCTTC
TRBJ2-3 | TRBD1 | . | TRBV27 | CASSDFPPGQGGGTDTQYF | TGTGCCAGCAGCGACTTTCCTCCGGGACAGGGCGGGGGCACAGATACGCAGTATTTT
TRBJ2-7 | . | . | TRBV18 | CASSPHVQGTYEQYF | TGTGCCAGCTCACCACATGTTCAGGGTACCTACGAGCAGTACTTC
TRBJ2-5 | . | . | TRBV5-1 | CASSHHRIRAQETQYF | TGCGCCAGCAGCCACCACCGAATCAGGGCACAAGAGACCCAGTACTTC
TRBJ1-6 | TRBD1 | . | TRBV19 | CASSIQGEHNSPLHF | TGTGCCAGTAGTATACAGGGGGAACATAATTCACCCCTCCACTTT
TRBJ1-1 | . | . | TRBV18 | CASSPESTDTEAFF | TGTGCCAGCTCACCAGAGTCGACAGACACTGAAGCTTTCTTT
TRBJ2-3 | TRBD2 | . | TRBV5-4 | CASSMRLAGADTQYF | TGTGCCAGCAGCATGCGACTAGCGGGAGCGGATACGCAGTATTTT
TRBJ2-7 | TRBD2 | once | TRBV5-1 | CASSPLTSDYEQYF | TGCGCCAGCAGCCCTCTTACTAGCGACTACGAGCAGTACTTC
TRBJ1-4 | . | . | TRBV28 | CASSTRVTGNEKLFF | TGTGCCAGCAGCACCCGGGTTACAGGAAATGAAAAACTGTTTTTT
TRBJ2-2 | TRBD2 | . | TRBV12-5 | CASARGDTGELFF | TGTGCTAGTGCCCGGGGGGACACCGGGGAGCTGTTTTTT
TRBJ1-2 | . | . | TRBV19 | CASSDSPDRGAWGYTF | TGTGCCAGTAGCGATAGCCCCGATCGGGGAGCGTGGGGCTACACCTTC
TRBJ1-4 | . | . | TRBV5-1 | CASSLDLSAAEKLFF | TGCGCCAGCAGCTTGGACCTTTCAGCGGCGGAAAAACTGTTTTTT
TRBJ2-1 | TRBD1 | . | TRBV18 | CASSPPSGTGQNEQFF | TGTGCCAGCTCACCACCTTCCGGGACAGGCCAGAATGAGCAGTTCTTC
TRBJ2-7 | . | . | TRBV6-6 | CASSYSGGMSSYEQYF | TGTGCCAGCAGTTACTCTGGAGGGATGAGCTCCTACGAGCAGTACTTC
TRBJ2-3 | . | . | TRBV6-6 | CASVQGSTDTQYF | TGTGCCAGCGTACAGGGTTCCACAGATACGCAGTATTTT
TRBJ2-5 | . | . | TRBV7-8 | CASSFTIPTEYQETQYF | TGTGCCAGCAGCTTCACCATCCCGACAGAGTACCAAGAGACCCAGTACTTC
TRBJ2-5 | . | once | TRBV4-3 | CASSQVRARGETQYF | TGCGCCAGCAGCCAAGTCCGGGCTAGGGGAGAGACCCAGTACTTC
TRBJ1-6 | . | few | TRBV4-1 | CASSQTNSPLHF | TGCGCCAGCAGCCAAACTAACTCACCCCTCCACTTT
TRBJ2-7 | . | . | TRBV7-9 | CASSLKQRPYEQYF | TGTGCCAGCAGCTTAAAACAGCGGCCCTACGAGCAGTACTTC
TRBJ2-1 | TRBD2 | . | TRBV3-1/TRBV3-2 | CASSQERTSGRGEQFF | TGTGCCAGCAGCCAAGAACGGACTAGCGGGAGGGGAGAGCAGTTCTTC
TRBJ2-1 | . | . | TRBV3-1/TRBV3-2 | CASSGTVSEQFF | TGTGCCAGCAGCGGCACAGTGAGTGAGCAGTTCTTC
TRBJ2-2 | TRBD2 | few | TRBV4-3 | CASAHGLAGDSTGELFF | TGCGCCAGCGCTCATGGACTAGCGGGAGATAGCACCGGGGAGCTGTTTTTT
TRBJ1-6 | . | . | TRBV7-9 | CASSLQNSPLHF | TGTGCCAGCAGCCTACAGAATTCACCCCTCCACTTT
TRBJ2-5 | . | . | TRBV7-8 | CASSLGDSQETQYF | TGTGCCAGCAGCTTAGGCGATTCCCAAGAGACCCAGTACTTC
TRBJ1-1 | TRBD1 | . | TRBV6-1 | CASSARDRAWNTEAFF | TGTGCCAGCAGTGCACGGGACAGGGCGTGGAACACTGAAGCTTTCTTT
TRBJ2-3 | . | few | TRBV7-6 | CASSFSTGTDTQYF | TGTGCCAGCAGCTTTTCGACAGGCACAGATACGCAGTATTTT
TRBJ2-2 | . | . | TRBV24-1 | CATRRSANTGELFF | TGTGCCACCAGGAGAAGCGCTAACACCGGGGAGCTGTTTTTT
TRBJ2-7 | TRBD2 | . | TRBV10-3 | CAISDSGLADPYEQYF | TGTGCCATCAGTGATAGTGGACTAGCGGACCCCTACGAGCAGTACTTC
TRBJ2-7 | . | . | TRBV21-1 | CASSKAGHEQYF | TGTGCCAGCAGCAAGGCGGGCCACGAGCAGTACTTC
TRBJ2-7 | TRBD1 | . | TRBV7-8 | CASRDDRVPYEQYF | TGTGCCAGCAGGGACGACAGGGTACCCTACGAGCAGTACTTC
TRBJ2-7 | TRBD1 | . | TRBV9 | CASSPRDRDYEQYF | TGTGCCAGCAGCCCCCGGGACAGGGACTACGAGCAGTACTTC
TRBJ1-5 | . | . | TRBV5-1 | CASSLEVGYQPQHF | TGCGCCAGCAGCTTGGAAGTCGGGTACCAGCCCCAGCATTTT
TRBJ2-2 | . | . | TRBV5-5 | CASSLSLTNTGELFF | TGTGCCAGCAGCTTGAGCCTTACGAACACCGGGGAGCTGTTTTTT
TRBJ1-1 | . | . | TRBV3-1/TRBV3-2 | CASSRSQTGNTEAFF | TGTGCCAGCAGCCGAAGCCAGACAGGGAACACTGAAGCTTTCTTT
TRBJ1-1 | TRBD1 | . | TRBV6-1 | CASSETAGGPTEAFF | TGTGCCAGCAGTGAGACGGCAGGGGGCCCCACTGAAGCTTTCTTT
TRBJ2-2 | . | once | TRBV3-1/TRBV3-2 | CASSQDGPRGEQTGELFF | TGTGCCAGCAGCCAAGATGGCCCCCGGGGAGAGCAAACCGGGGAGCTGTTTTTT
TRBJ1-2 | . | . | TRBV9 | CASSLDSNYGYTF | TGTGCCAGCAGTTTGGACAGTAACTATGGCTACACCTTC
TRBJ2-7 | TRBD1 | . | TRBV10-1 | CASSQGQGARYEQYF | TGCGCCAGCAGCCAGGGACAGGGGGCGCGATACGAGCAGTACTTC
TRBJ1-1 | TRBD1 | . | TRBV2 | CAITKPGQGRTEAFF | TGTGCCATCACAAAACCGGGACAGGGGAGAACTGAAGCTTTCTTT
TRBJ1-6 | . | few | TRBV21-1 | CASSKGGQERWSYNSPLHF | TGTGCCAGCAGCAAAGGGGGACAGGAAAGGTGGTCCTATAATTCACCCCTCCACTTT
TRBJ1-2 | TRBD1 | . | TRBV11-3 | CASSLGQGHNYGYTF | TGTGCCAGCAGCTTGGGACAGGGACACAACTATGGCTACACCTTC
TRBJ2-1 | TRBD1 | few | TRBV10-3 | CAISEPQGVKQFF | TGTGCCATCAGTGAGCCACAGGGGGTTAAGCAGTTCTTC